These 8 T cell receptor beta chains were all obtained from the same sample, sequenced in a study of human T cells and chemical hapten exposure. TCRdb re-called the RACE reads with MiXCR, one entry per CDR3 protein. The table shows 84,000 or so distinct CDR3 sequences, with roughly a tenth occurring only once. Time point reported: patch test 1, 2 weeks after DPC sensitization. Treatment reported: therapeutic diphenylcyclopropenone sensitization with weekly scalp DPC. Source: whole blood, taken in connection with sensitization to the hapten diphenylcyclopropenone (DPC). These receptors all stem from a middle-aged man with alopecia areata. Some clones in this sample may be carry-over from other donors' samples.

This clonotype was counted a few times. This chain uses TRBV27 with TRBJ2-6; D is ambiguous. Germline assignment: CDR1 MNHEY and CDR2 SMNVEV (reference sequence). The CDR3 covers 15 residues. Between the trimmed V and J ends, which lost 2 bases and 2 bases, there was a span of 7 bases. CDR3 sequence: CASSLSWAGANVLTF. The CDR3 nucleotides read TGTGCCAGCAGTTTAAGCTGGGCTGGGGCCAACGTCCTGACTTTC.

The V gene is TRBV6-5, the J gene TRBJ1-4, with a weak D call TRBD1 (6 bases). This CDR3 region has 14 residues. Germline V gene data show CDR1 as MNHEY and CDR2 as SVGAGI. With 5 bases removed from V and 7 bases from J, the gap between germline ends came to 14 bases. CDR3 sequence (DNA): TGTGCCAGCAGTCAAGGGGGAAGGGGTGAAAAACTGTTTTTT. It is translated as CASSQGGRGEKLFF.

This chain connects TRBV5-1 to TRBJ1-1; a weak D match, TRBD1 (5 bases). Deletions cut 4 bases from V and 1 base from J, with 17 bases between. The CDR3 consists of 16 residues. Looked up from germline, CDR1 is SGHRS and CDR2 is YFSETQ. The CDR3 DNA reads TGCGCCAGCAGCCAACCTACACTGGGACGGAACACTGAAGCTTTCTTT. It codes for CASSQPTLGRNTEAFF.

The V gene is TRBV14, the J gene TRBJ2-6, with no clear D. Deletions cut 0 bases from V and 4 bases from J, with 4 bases between. Germline-derived CDR1 and CDR2 are SGHDN and FVKESK. CDR3 length: 14 residues. The CDR3 is CASSQEWGANVLTF. The CDR3 DNA reads as TGTGCCAGCAGCCAAGAGTGGGGGGCCAACGTCCTGACTTTC.

This clonotype has just a few counts. The chain recombines TRBV21-1 with TRBJ2-5; TRBD1, the table's D call, lacks a check against the DNA. TRBV21-1 represents a pseudogene. This CDR3 comprises 16 residues. The CDR3 coding sequence is TGTGCCAGCACCAGAGGGGACCCAGGGGACCTCGAGACCCAGTACTTC. It specifies CASTRGDPGDLETQYF.

This clonotype was observed a single time. The chain links TRBV2 to TRBJ2-3, with 7 bases identical to TRBD1. Germline CDR1 SNHLY, CDR2 FYNNEI. V lost 7 bases, J lost 0 bases, and 7 bases stayed unmatched. There are 15 residues in the CDR3. CDR3 sequence (DNA): TGTGCCAGCACTCGACAGGGTTTTAGCACAGATACGCAGTATTTT. Protein: CASTRQGFSTDTQYF. Drawing the rest from reference TRBV2 and TRBJ2-3, the complete variable domain is EPEVTQTPSHQVTQMGQEVILRCVPISNHLYFYWYRQILGQKVEFLVSFYNNEISEKSEIFDDQFSVERPDGSNFTLKIRSTKLEDSAMYFCASTRQGFSTDTQYFGPGTRLTVL.

This chain joins TRBV6-9 and TRBJ2-2; 8 bases align to TRBD2. Germline V gene sequence: CDR1 MNHGY, CDR2 SVAAGI. The CDR3 length is 16 residues. V was pared by 4 bases and J by 0 bases, with 4 bases of the junction left unmatched. Written as DNA, the CDR3 is TGTGCCAGCAGTTCCCAACTAGCGGCGAACACCGGGGAGCTGTTTTTT. Translation: CASSSQLAANTGELFF.

This clonotype showed up many times. This chain links TRBV30 with TRBJ1-4; D not certain. CDR1 is GTSNPN and CDR2 is SVGIG in the germline V gene (reference sequence). The CDR3 is 14 residues long. Trimming left V 0 bases short and J 3 bases short, with 8 bases between. The CDR3 DNA sequence: TGTGCCTGGAGTGTACGGAGGGCTAATGAAAAACTGTTTTTT. Translating it yields CAWSVRRANEKLFF.